These 9 T cell receptor beta chains were sequenced from one sample in a study of blood T cell repertoires in COVID-19. Clones were read by immunoSEQ multiplex PCR, and TCRdb kept only the in-frame ones, dropping some. The table has 150,000 to 200,000 clones, approximately 79% seen once. Sequencing was done on a sample of peripheral blood. The source is a woman older than 75 with acute or convalescent COVID-19.

The chain links TRBV28 to TRBJ1-2; the D gene is possibly TRBD1 (6 bases). CDR3 length equals 15 residues. V dropped 3 bases and J dropped 2 bases, with 13 bases sitting between them. Germline CDR1 reads MDHEN; CDR2 reads SYDVKM. The CDR3, as DNA: TGTGCCAGCAGTTTTCCACAGGGCCCAAACTATGGCTACACCTTC. Encoded protein: CASSFPQGPNYGYTF.

This rearrangement joins TRBV4-3 to TRBJ1-2, with TRBD1 identical over 8 bases. Germline V gene sequence: CDR1 LGHNA, CDR2 YSLEER. This CDR3 has 17 amino acids. The J segment lost 0 bases and the V segment lost 3 bases, leaving 9 bases of the junction unmatched. CDR3 loop: CASSQGPPTGANYGYTF. CDR3 DNA: TGCGCCAGCAGCCAGGGCCCCCCGACAGGGGCTAACTATGGCTACACCTTC.

The genes are TRBV5-1 and TRBJ2-5; 11 bases map to TRBD2. V lost 7 bases and J lost 5; bases outside the gene matches: 7. This CDR3 spans 14 amino acids. The V gene's germline CDR1 is SGHRS and CDR2 YFSETQ. Here the CDR3 reads CASATSGKMETQYF. In nucleotides, the CDR3 is TGCGCCAGCGCGACTAGCGGGAAAATGGAGACCCAGTACTTC.

This clone was observed a single time. This chain uses TRBV28 with TRBJ2-1; D perhaps matches TRBD1 (5 bases). The CDR3 contains 15 residues. Germline CDR1 and CDR2: MDHEN and SYDVKM. The V gene lost 7 bases and the J gene lost 3 bases, with 16 bases spanning the gap. The DNA for the CDR3 is TGTGCCAGCAACGGCGGTAACCAGGGCTACAATGAGCAGTTCTTC. Protein product: CASNGGNQGYNEQFF.

The chain employs TRBV20-1 and TRBJ2-1, with D maybe TRBD2 (6 bases). The germline V gene has CDR1 DFQATT and CDR2 SNEGSKA (reference sequence). CDR3 length: 11 amino acids. The germline V and J ends were trimmed by 2 bases and 13 bases, with 12 bases remaining between them. The CDR3 spells CSARSGPKQFF. CDR3 nucleotide sequence: TGCAGTGCTAGAAGCGGGCCCAAACAGTTCTTC.

The chain has TRBV7-2 and TRBJ2-7, with D perhaps matching TRBD2 (6 bases). V lost 2 bases and J lost 2, with 13 bases in between. The CDR3 has 15 residues. Looked up from germline, CDR1 is SGHTA and CDR2 is FQGNSA. This CDR3 is CASSLRRTTPYEQYF. The CDR3 DNA is TGTGCCAGCAGCTTACGACGGACTACCCCCTACGAGCAGTACTTC.

The chain joins TRBV7-2 to TRBJ2-7; 8 positions match TRBD1. V lost 5 bases, J lost 4 bases, and 16 bases stayed unmatched. The CDR3 loop spans 17 amino acids. Germline V gene lookup returns CDR1 SGHTA and CDR2 FQGNSA. DNA of the CDR3: TGTGCCAGCAGCCCCGAGACAGGGGCTCACAGTCCTTACGAGCAGTACTTC. Protein sequence: CASSPETGAHSPYEQYF.

This chain links TRBV5-1 with TRBJ2-2, with 8 bases matching TRBD2. V gave up 9 bases and J gave up 3 bases; unmatched junction bases: 7. Germline CDR1 and CDR2: SGHRS and YFSETQ. The CDR3 runs 14 residues. DNA of the CDR3: TGCGCCACCACAGCGGGAGTTGACACCGGGGAGCTGTTTTTT. Translated: CATTAGVDTGELFF.

The chain links TRBV14 to TRBJ2-5; D gene uncertain. Germline-derived CDR1 and CDR2 are SGHDN and FVKESK. Trimming removed 4 bases at V and 6 bases at J, with 9 bases between. This CDR3 has 12 amino acids. CDR3 coding DNA: TGTGCCAGCAGCCCCAACAGCCAGACCCAGTACTTC. Translated: CASSPNSQTQYF.